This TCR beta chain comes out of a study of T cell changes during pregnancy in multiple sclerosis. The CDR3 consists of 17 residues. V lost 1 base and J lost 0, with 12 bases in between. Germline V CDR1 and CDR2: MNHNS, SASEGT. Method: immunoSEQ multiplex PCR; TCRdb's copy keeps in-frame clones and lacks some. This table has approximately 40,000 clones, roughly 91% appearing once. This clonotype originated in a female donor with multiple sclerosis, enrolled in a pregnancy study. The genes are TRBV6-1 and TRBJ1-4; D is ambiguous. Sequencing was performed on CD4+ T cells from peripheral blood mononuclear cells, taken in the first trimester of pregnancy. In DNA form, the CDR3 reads TGTGCCAGCAGTGAAGTGGGCCTTGTGGCAACTAATGAAAAACTGTTTTTT. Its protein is CASSEVGLVATNEKLFF.